This TCR beta chain is from a study of T cells in women clearing cervical HPV infection. The ends were cut back, 6 bases at V and 4 bases at J, with 15 bases in the middle. The CDR3 is made up of 14 amino acids. Germline V lookup: CDR1 DFQATT, CDR2 SNEGSKA (reference sequence). Worth noting for this clone: The read is 3 residues too short to cover the CDR3 end, so that end is filled in from the germline J gene.

Genomic DNA, averaging roughly 1,200 ng per sample, yielded TCR beta CDR3 via immunoSEQ. The repertoire was sequenced with immunoSEQ multiplex PCR; TCRdb's copy has only in-frame clones and lacks some. Its listing shows 15,000 to 20,000 clones. The sequence came from a woman aged 18 to 75 with a cervical HPV16 infection that either progressed to CIN3+ or cleared (not recorded which). The V and J genes are TRBV20-1 and TRBJ2-2; D might be TRBD1 (6 bases). Sample: blood buffy coat. The chain's CDR3 is CSANRDIFTGELFF. The part of the CDR3 DNA that was read is TGCAGTGCCAACCGGGACATTTTCACCGGGGAG.